The entry that follows covers one T cell receptor beta chain sequence. The sample originates from a study of blood T cell repertoires in COVID-19. Turning to the study itself: T cells, B-cell-depleted T cells, or PBMCs supplied cDNA or gDNA.

Unmatched junction bases numbered 2, after V lost 6 bases and J lost 0 bases. The CDR3 consists of 14 residues. Per the germline V gene, CDR1 is ENHRY and CDR2 is SYGVKD. Original methodology: Amplification of reference gene primers was used by the study to estimate nucleated cell counts. The method was immunoSEQ multiplex PCR; TCRdb's version includes in-frame clones alone and lacks a portion of them. V and J calls and clone size come straight from that table; D and trimming were deduced from the DNA. The repertoire includes about 200,000 clones, roughly 90% of them detected once, and about 1.6% sits in the top ten.

This chain joins TRBV10-3 and TRBJ1-1; 9 bases are shared with TRBD1. The receptor was isolated from a man younger than 30 with active or convalescent COVID-19. The specimen sequenced was peripheral blood. The DNA of the CDR3 is TGTGCCATCAGGGGACAGGGTATGAACACTGAAGCTTTCTTT. This encodes CAIRGQGMNTEAFF.